This T cell receptor beta chain emerged from a study of blood T cell repertoires in COVID-19. Per the original methods: Reference gene primer amplification yielded estimated nucleated cell counts. Using immunoSEQ multiplex PCR, the repertoire was profiled, and TCRdb retains in-frame clones only, with some absent. The DNA gave D and trimming, while V, J and clone size come from that table. The table lists about 270,000 clones, about 90% of them singletons. Per germline, CDR1 SGHDT and CDR2 YYEEEE. The CDR3 extends over 14 amino acids. Trimming removed 0 bases from V and 8 bases from J, with 11 bases in between. This clone occurred once.

The gene calls are TRBV5-6 and TRBJ1-4; D unresolved. The clonotype was recovered from a woman in her sixties or seventies who had recovered from COVID-19. Source material: PBMCs or T cells enriched from blood (not recorded which). CDR3 amino acids: CASSLDPGNEKLFF. As DNA, the CDR3 is TGTGCCAGCAGCTTGGACCCGGGAAACGAAAAACTGTTTTTT.